These 25 T cell receptor beta chains were sequenced from one sample in a study of Ad26.COV2.S vaccination and SARS-CoV-2 variants. The treatment here: roughly 19 received Ad26.COV2.S at low or high dose, single or two shots; a few received placebo; per-sample allocation not given. Day 63 following the first vaccine or placebo injection was when the samples were taken. This table comes from immunoSEQ multiplex PCR, and its TCRdb copy is limited to in-frame clones, with some not included. The data show around 450,000 clones, 89% seen once. The sample in question was peripheral blood, obtained in a trial of Ad26.COV2.S vaccine versus placebo. These receptors were obtained from a person aged 18-65 years who received the Ad26.COV2.S COVID-19 vaccine or a placebo.

This rearrangement joins TRBV10-3 to TRBJ2-1; D uncertain. V was trimmed by 7 bases and J by 3 bases, leaving 16 bases between them. This CDR3 spans 15 amino acids. Germline assignment: CDR1 ENHRY and CDR2 SYGVKD. CDR3 region: CAIKGGPGHYNEQFF. CDR3 DNA sequence: TGTGCCATCAAAGGTGGGCCGGGCCACTACAATGAGCAGTTCTTC.

The rearrangement joins TRBV19 to TRBJ1-6, with a tentative D call TRBD1 (6 bases). Germline V gives CDR1 LNHDA, CDR2 SQIVND (reference sequence). The CDR3 has 14 residues. V was shortened by 5 bases and J by 5 bases, with 10 bases between the two germline ends. The CDR3 is CASSAPGDNSPLHF. In DNA, the CDR3 is TGTGCCAGTAGTGCACCAGGGGATAATTCACCCCTCCACTTT.

The rearrangement links TRBV19 to TRBJ1-2; D unclear. Germline lookup yields CDR1 LNHDA and CDR2 SQIVND (reference sequence). V was pared by 3 bases and J by 0 bases, with 14 bases between. The CDR3 has 16 amino acids. The CDR3 region has the DNA TGTGCCAGTAGTATTCTTTCAACGCGCGCTAACTATGGCTACACCTTC. Its protein product is CASSILSTRANYGYTF.

The genes are TRBV11-2 and TRBJ1-1; D is unresolved. The CDR3 covers 12 residues. V shed 2 bases and J shed 7 bases, with 8 bases lying between them. CDR1 and CDR2 from the germline V gene are SGHAT and FQNNGV. This CDR3 reads CASSLSGVEAFF. CDR3 DNA: TGTGCCAGCAGCTTATCAGGAGTTGAAGCTTTCTTT.

The gene calls are TRBV28 and TRBJ1-1; D is uncertain. CDR3 length: 13 amino acids. The germline CDR1 and CDR2 sequences are MDHEN and SYDVKM. V was pared by 11 bases and J by 2 bases, with 15 bases between. The CDR3 loop reads CAPWFQANTEAFF. The CDR3 coding sequence is TGTGCCCCATGGTTTCAGGCTAACACTGAAGCTTTCTTT.

This chain joins TRBV28 and TRBJ2-3, with 7 bases aligning to TRBD2. J gave up 2 bases and V 4 bases, and 3 bases lay outside the gene matches. Germline CDR1 and CDR2: MDHEN and SYDVKM. This CDR3 spans 14 amino acids. The DNA for the CDR3 is TGTGCCAGCAGTTGGGGGGGGTCCACAGATACGCAGTATTTT. This codes for CASSWGGSTDTQYF.

This rearrangement joins TRBV6-5 to TRBJ1-3; no definite D call. Germline V gives CDR1 MNHEY, CDR2 SVGAGI. The V end lost 10 bases, the J end lost 0 bases, and 7 bases lay between the germline ends. This CDR3 has 12 residues. CDR3 protein: CATLSSGNTIYF. The CDR3 bases are TGTGCCACCCTTAGCTCTGGAAACACCATATATTTT.

The chain combines TRBV7-2 with TRBJ1-2; possible D gene TRBD1, 6 bases. The CDR3 sequence is 15 residues long. Trimming left V 5 bases short and J 0 bases short, with 13 bases between. Germline CDR1 is SGHTA and CDR2 is FQGNSA. CDR3 sequence reads: CASSLSGEANYGYTF. DNA for the CDR3: TGTGCCAGCAGCCTATCAGGGGAAGCTAACTATGGCTACACCTTC.

This clone was observed once. The chain recombines TRBV24-1 with TRBJ1-2; TRBD1 is a possible D gene (5 bases). Germline-derived CDR1 and CDR2 are KGHDR and SFDVKD. The CDR3 covers 14 residues. V dropped 2 bases and J dropped 4 bases, with 10 bases sitting between them. CDR3 sequence reads: CATSDSRDRYGYTF. CDR3 coding DNA: TGTGCCACCAGTGATTCGCGGGACCGCTATGGCTACACCTTC.

The CDR3 reads CASSATSGGIREQYF. CDR3 sequence (DNA): TGTGCCAGCAGCGCCACTAGCGGGGGGATTAGGGAGCAGTACTTC. The chain uses TRBV7-2 and TRBJ2-7; 12 bases are shared with TRBD2. Germline trimming cut 5 bases from V and 7 bases from J; bases unmatched to any gene: 9. Germline lookup yields CDR1 SGHTA and CDR2 FQGNSA. The CDR3 extends over 15 amino acids.

This chain joins TRBV5-1 and TRBJ2-5; D is uncertain. The CDR3 has 15 residues. Trimming removed 0 bases from V and 5 bases from J, with 14 bases in between. Germline-derived CDR1 and CDR2 are SGHRS and YFSETQ. The CDR3 is CASSLGDRIAETQYF. The CDR3 DNA sequence: TGCGCCAGCAGCTTGGGAGATCGAATCGCGGAGACCCAGTACTTC.

This chain connects TRBV5-1 to TRBJ2-5; TRBD2 matches at 8 bases. CDR3 length: 15 amino acids. Germline V lookup: CDR1 SGHRS, CDR2 YFSETQ. The V and J ends lost 1 base and 3 bases, in that order; junction bases with no gene match: 5. The CDR3 region is CASSLQGTREETQYF. Written as DNA, the CDR3 is TGCGCCAGCAGCTTGCAGGGGACTAGGGAAGAGACCCAGTACTTC.

The rearrangement joins TRBV3-1 (or the pseudogene TRBV3-2) to TRBJ2-3; D is undetermined. CDR3 length: 14 amino acids. The V end lost 3 bases, the J end lost 2 bases, and 9 bases lay between the germline ends. From germline, CDR1 is LGHDT and CDR2 YNNKEL (reference sequence). This chain's CDR3 is CASSHTTPTDTQYF. Here the CDR3 DNA reads TGTGCCAGCAGCCATACTACCCCCACAGATACGCAGTATTTT.

This sequence joins TRBV4-2 and TRBJ2-3; 12 nucleotides match TRBD2. Germline trimming cut 1 base from V and 4 bases from J; bases unmatched to any gene: 6. The CDR3 spans 17 residues. CDR1 is LGHNA, CDR2 YNFKEQ, per germline. The CDR3 is CASSQAPSGGAPDTQYF. Written as DNA, the CDR3 is TGTGCCAGCAGCCAAGCCCCTAGCGGGGGGGCCCCAGATACGCAGTATTTT.

V usage is TRBV19 and J usage is TRBJ2-1; TRBD2 matches 7 bases. There are 15 residues in the CDR3. J was trimmed by 4 bases and V by 3 bases; bases with no gene match: 6. In germline, CDR1 is LNHDA, CDR2 SQIVND (reference sequence). In nucleotides, the CDR3 is TGTGCCAGTAGTATGGGGCGGGGGACTTACAATGAGCAGTTCTTC. It specifies CASSMGRGTYNEQFF.

This clone has a single count. The chain has TRBV11-3 and TRBJ2-7, with a tentative D call TRBD2 (6 bases). V lost 0 bases and J 11 bases, leaving 17 bases between the germline ends. This CDR3 is 14 amino acids long. Germline CDR1 and CDR2: SGHNT and YENEEA. CDR3: CASSLDQGRGGEYV. CDR3 sequence (DNA): TGTGCCAGCAGCTTAGATCAGGGAAGGGGCGGGGAGTACGTC.

The table lists this clone with a few counts. The rearrangement joins TRBV5-1 to TRBJ1-2; D is unclear. CDR3 size: 14 residues. Deletions cut 4 bases from V and 1 base from J, with 11 bases between. CDR1 is SGHRS and CDR2 is YFSETQ in the germline V gene. The CDR3 loop is CASSAFHSNYGYTF. CDR3 DNA sequence: TGCGCCAGCAGCGCCTTCCACAGTAACTATGGCTACACCTTC.

The rearrangement uses TRBV7-9 and TRBJ2-1, with 9 nucleotides matching TRBD2. CDR3 length: 15 amino acids. After removal of 4 bases from V and 4 bases from J, the junction contained 5 bases not matched to a gene. CDR1 is SEHNR and CDR2 is FQNEAQ in the germline V gene (reference sequence). This chain's CDR3 is CASSSPGLAYNEQFF. Here the CDR3 DNA reads TGTGCCAGCAGCTCCCCGGGACTAGCATACAATGAGCAGTTCTTC.

V is TRBV5-1 and J is TRBJ2-5; tentatively, D is TRBD1 (6 bases). There are 13 residues in the CDR3. Germline V gene lookup returns CDR1 SGHRS and CDR2 YFSETQ. The V gene lost 6 bases and the J gene lost 4 bases, with 13 bases spanning the gap. In nucleotides, the CDR3 is TGCGCCAGCACGACAGGACCGGGAGAGACCCAGTACTTC. Its translation is CASTTGPGETQYF. Looking up the rest from reference TRBV5-1 and TRBJ2-5 gives the full variable domain: KAGVTQTPRYLIKTRGQQVTLSCSPISGHRSVSWYQQTPGQGLQFLFEYFSETQRNKGNFPGRFSGRQFSNSRSEMNVSTLELGDSALYLCASTTGPGETQYFGPGTRLLVL.

In DNA, the CDR3 is TGTGCCATCTGGCCCGAATACGGCGGTGGCTACACCTTC. Translated: CAIWPEYGGGYTF. The chain has TRBV10-3 and TRBJ1-2; D is undetermined. The V end lost 8 bases, the J end lost 7 bases, and 17 bases lay between the germline ends. The CDR3 covers 13 residues. Per germline, CDR1 ENHRY and CDR2 SYGVKD.

With respect to this clone: Distinct nucleotide sequences in the sample also encode this CDR3. The chain couples TRBV12-3 or TRBV12-4 to TRBJ1-1; unclear D gene. Trimming took off 3 bases at V and 1 base at J, with 6 bases between the two ends. The CDR3 is made up of 13 amino acids. DNA for the CDR3: TGTGCCAGCAGTTTGAGGGAGAACACTGAAGCTTTCTTT. Its translation: CASSLRENTEAFF.

As to this clone: The same CDR3 arises from other DNA sequences in this sample as well. The chain carries TRBV9 and TRBJ2-3; 10 bases match TRBD2. Germline assignment: CDR1 SGDLS and CDR2 YYNGEE. V gave up 0 bases and J gave up 2 bases; unmatched junction bases: 3. This CDR3 region has 16 residues. CDR3 bases: TGTGCCAGCAGCGTAGGGACTAGCGGATACACAGATACGCAGTATTTT. Its protein product is CASSVGTSGYTDTQYF.

The chain uses TRBV6-5 and TRBJ1-1; D gene uncertain. CDR1 and CDR2 from the germline V gene are MNHEY and SVGAGI. The CDR3 extends over 14 amino acids. With 4 bases removed from V and 7 bases from J, the gap between germline ends came to 16 bases. CDR3 loop: CASSSMAPVGEAFF. The DNA of the CDR3 is TGTGCCAGCAGTTCAATGGCCCCGGTGGGTGAAGCTTTCTTT.

The chain employs TRBV4-1 and TRBJ1-3, with 9 bases identical to TRBD1. Germline V lookup: CDR1 MGHRA, CDR2 YSYEKL. With V trimmed by 2 bases and J by 8 bases, 7 bases remained unmatched. The CDR3 has 15 amino acids. The CDR3: CASSQTTGGRDTIYF. The CDR3 bases are TGCGCCAGCAGCCAAACGACAGGGGGTCGCGACACCATATATTTT.

The chain joins TRBV2 to TRBJ2-2; D is possibly TRBD1 or TRBD2 (5 bases each). With 10 bases removed from V and 6 bases from J, the gap between germline ends came to 21 bases. Germline V gene data show CDR1 as SNHLY and CDR2 as FYNNEI. The CDR3 loop spans 15 amino acids. The CDR3 nucleotides are TGTGCCATGTTCGAGGGATGGCAGGGCGCCGGGGAGCTGTTTTTT. The encoded protein is CAMFEGWQGAGELFF.